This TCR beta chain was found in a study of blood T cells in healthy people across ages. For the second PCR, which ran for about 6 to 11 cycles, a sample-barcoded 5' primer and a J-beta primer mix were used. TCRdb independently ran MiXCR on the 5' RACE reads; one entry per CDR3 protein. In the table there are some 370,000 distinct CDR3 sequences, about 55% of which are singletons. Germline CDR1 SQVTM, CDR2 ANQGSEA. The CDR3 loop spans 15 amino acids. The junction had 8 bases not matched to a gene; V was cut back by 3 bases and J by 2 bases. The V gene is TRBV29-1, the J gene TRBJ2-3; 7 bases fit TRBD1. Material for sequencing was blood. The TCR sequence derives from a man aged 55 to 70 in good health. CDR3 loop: CSVEGTVLHTDTQYF. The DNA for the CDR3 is TGCAGCGTTGAGGGGACAGTGCTACACACAGATACGCAGTATTTT.